The TCR beta chain described here comes from a study of beta chain features in type 1 diabetes. Study details: The samples had 85 million to 130 million sorted cells examined in all. General study points: Researchers cautioned that cDNA sequencing could over-represent cells with high TCR expression.

V was pared by 3 bases and J by 5 bases, with 6 bases between. Germline V gives CDR1 SEHNR, CDR2 FQNEAQ (reference sequence). The CDR3 totals 12 residues. Expressed TCRB transcripts were sequenced because the isolated RNA had all been reverse transcribed beforehand. Average reads for naive, central memory and regulatory T cell samples were roughly 3.5 million. Assay used: immunoSEQ multiplex PCR; TCRdb lists only in-frame clones, some missing. The table includes hundreds of thousands of clones, around 15% detected once. As for this clone: The antigen is undetermined.

This sequence joins TRBV7-9 and TRBJ2-3; D is unresolved. The sequencing sample was made of naive CD4+ T cells from blood. This receptor was obtained from a man between 18 and 35 years old in good health. The CDR3 DNA reads as TGTGCCAGCAGCTTGCATAGAGATACGCAGTATTTT. Its protein is CASSLHRDTQYF.